One sample yielded the 31 T cell receptor beta chains listed below, sequenced in a study of Tregs in tolerant kidney transplant recipients. Sequencing used immunoSEQ multiplex PCR; TCRdb keeps in-frame clones, though not all of them. The ten top clones account for 6.5% to 8%, within a sample of fewer than 35,000 clones. Specimen: CD8+ T cells from blood, collected before the transplant. These receptors were obtained from a human donor who received a combined kidney and bone marrow transplant.

As concerns this clone: From the germline J gene comes the end of the CDR3, since the read stops 3 residues before it. The chain combines TRBV13 with TRBJ2-5, with 12 positions matching TRBD2. V gave up 5 bases and J gave up 0 bases; unmatched junction bases: 13. The CDR3 consists of 19 residues. CDR1 is PRHDT and CDR2 is FYEKMQ in the germline V gene (reference sequence). CDR3 DNA (partial): TGTGCCAGCAGCCCGCGACTAGCGGGGGCCCCATTAGACCAAGAGACC. It encodes CASSPRLAGAPLDQET. The full CDR3 sequence reads CASSPRLAGAPLDQETQYF.

To note about this clone: The read comes to an end 3 residues before the CDR3 does, leaving the germline J gene to fill in the end. V usage is TRBV11-2 and J usage is TRBJ2-3, with D perhaps TRBD2 (5 bases). The length of the CDR3 is 15 residues. The V and J ends lost 1 base and 0 bases respectively, with 8 bases between them. Germline-derived CDR1 and CDR2 are SGHAT and FQNNGV. The covered CDR3 bases are TGTGCCAGCAGCTTAGTGGACTGGAGCACAGATACG. Residues: CASSLVDWSTDT. The CDR3 as a whole reads CASSLVDWSTDTQYF. Full variable domain (rest looked up from reference TRBV11-2 and TRBJ2-3): EAGVAQSPRYKIIEKRQSVAFWCNPISGHATLYWYQQILGQGPKLLIQFQNNGVVDDSQLPKDRFSAERLKGVDSTLKIQPAKLEDSAVYLCASSLVDWSTDTQYFGPGTRLTVL.

Partial CDR3 DNA: TGTGCCAGTATAGACGGGGGGAACACTGAA. Protein product: CASIDGGNTE. The full CDR3 is CASIDGGNTEAFF. The genes are TRBV19 and TRBJ1-1; TRBD1 might be the D (5 bases). The observed sequence ends 3 residues before the CDR3 terminus, with the missing tail filled in from the germline J gene. Trimming took off 7 bases at V and 1 base at J, with 10 bases between the two ends. From germline, CDR1 is LNHDA and CDR2 SQIVND (reference sequence). The CDR3 consists of 13 residues.

As to this clone: The read ends 3 residues shy of where the CDR3 ends; the end is completed using the germline J gene. The chain links TRBV19 to TRBJ2-1, with TRBD1 as a possible D gene (6 bases). Germline CDR1 LNHDA, CDR2 SQIVND (reference sequence). V was cut by 5 bases and J by 9 bases, with 17 bases left in between. The CDR3 has 14 residues. CDR3 DNA (partial): TGTGCCAGTAGTTACAAAGGGGGTTTTGGTGAG. Translation: CASSYKGGFGE. The CDR3, in full, reads CASSYKGGFGEQFF.

Concerning this clone: The missing CDR3 end, 3 residues past where the read stops, is filled in from the germline J gene. This chain joins TRBV11-3 and TRBJ1-1, with TRBD1 matching over 7 bases. This CDR3 comprises 14 residues. Germline V CDR1 and CDR2: SGHNT, YENEEA. V gave up 5 bases and J gave up 4 bases; unmatched junction bases: 7. This CDR3 is CASSQGGSATEAFF. CDR3 DNA, as far as it was read: TGTGCCAGCAGCCAAGGGGGCTCGGCCACTGAA.

As to this clone: The read finishes 3 residues shy of the CDR3 end, and the germline J gene is used to complete it. The rearrangement joins TRBV2 to TRBJ1-5, with TRBD1 matching over 9 bases. Unmatched junction bases numbered 5, after V lost 6 bases and J lost 5 bases. The germline gives CDR1 SNHLY, CDR2 FYNNEI. The CDR3 length is 14 residues. The CDR3 DNA, read in part, is TGTGCCAGCAGGGAACAGGGGGCTTATCAGCCC. It is translated as CASREQGAYQP. The CDR3 reads in full as CASREQGAYQPQHF.

With respect to this clone: The read gets to within 3 residues of the CDR3 end, and the germline J gene fills in the rest. The identical CDR3 is also encoded by other nucleotide sequences in the sample. The J gene is TRBJ1-2, the V gene TRBV2; D unresolved. Germline V CDR1 and CDR2: SNHLY, FYNNEI. The CDR3 totals 12 residues. The V end lost 4 bases, the J end lost 4 bases, and 7 bases lay between the germline ends. CDR3 bases read: TGTGCCAGCAGTGTCAGTGTCTATGGC. Translating it yields CASSVSVYG. The entire CDR3 is CASSVSVYGYTF. The variable domain in full, completed from reference TRBV2 and TRBJ1-2, reads EPEVTQTPSHQVTQMGQEVILRCVPISNHLYFYWYRQILGQKVEFLVSFYNNEISEKSEIFDDQFSVERPDGSNFTLKIRSTKLEDSAMYFCASSVSVYGYTFGSGTRLTVV.

Incomplete CDR3 DNA: TGTGCCAGCAGTGATGGGCAGGGGCAGCTGCCTGAG. Translation: CASSDGQGQLPE. The entire CDR3 protein is CASSDGQGQLPEQFF. The chain links TRBV2 to TRBJ2-1; D may be TRBD1 (6 bases). The DNA ends 3 residues before the CDR3 does, and the rest of the CDR3 is filled in from the germline J gene. This CDR3 region has 15 residues. The germline V gene has CDR1 SNHLY and CDR2 FYNNEI. The germline V and J ends were trimmed by 3 bases and 9 bases, with 18 bases remaining between them.

With respect to this clone: The CDR3 is cut off 3 residues early in the read; its end comes from the germline J gene. The V gene is TRBV7-6, the J gene TRBJ1-1; 7 positions match TRBD1. The CDR3 consists of 14 residues. V lost 5 bases and J lost 4; bases outside the gene matches: 7. CDR1 and CDR2 (germline): SGHVS, FNYEAQ. Partial CDR3 DNA: TGTGCCAGCAGCCCAGACAGGGTAGCCACTGAA. This codes for CASSPDRVATE. The CDR3 in full is CASSPDRVATEAFF.

Points on this clone: Read data end 3 residues before the CDR3 end; the end is taken from the germline J gene. V is TRBV7-6 and J is TRBJ1-1; D gene uncertain. The CDR3 runs to 16 residues. The ends were cut back, 5 bases at V and 3 bases at J, with 19 bases in the middle. CDR1 and CDR2 from the germline V gene are SGHVS and FNYEAQ. CDR3 in amino acids: CASSVLPGSPDTEAFF. The covered CDR3 bases are TGTGCCAGCAGCGTACTTCCGGGGTCGCCCGACACTGAA.

CDR3 protein: CASRPGQGASTDTQYF. CDR3 DNA, as far as it was read: TGCGCCAGTCGCCCGGGACAGGGGGCAAGCACAGATACG. This chain connects TRBV5-1 to TRBJ2-3; 12 bases align to TRBD1. The sequence runs out 3 residues before the end of the CDR3; the remainder is reconstructed from the germline J gene. Per germline, CDR1 SGHRS and CDR2 YFSETQ. CDR3 length equals 16 residues. Trimming cost V 8 bases and J 0 bases; bases outside gene matches: 7. Based on the CDR3 plus reference TRBV5-1 and TRBJ2-3, the full variable domain is KAGVTQTPRYLIKTRGQQVTLSCSPISGHRSVSWYQQTPGQGLQFLFEYFSETQRNKGNFPGRFSGRQFSNSRSEMNVSTLELGDSALYLCASRPGQGASTDTQYFGPGTRLTVL.

About this clone itself: The missing CDR3 end, 3 residues past where the read stops, is filled in from the germline J gene. V and J are TRBV6-1 and TRBJ2-7; D is uncertain. The germline V gene has CDR1 MNHNS and CDR2 SASEGT. This CDR3 has 12 amino acids. The ends were cut back, 4 bases at V and 6 bases at J, with 10 bases in the middle. CDR3 DNA, as far as it was read: TGTGCCAGCAGTGGTAACAAGTTCGAG. It yields the protein CASSGNKFE. The CDR3 reads in full as CASSGNKFEQYF.

Details on this clone: The read terminates 3 residues ahead of where the CDR3 ends, so the germline J gene completes it. This rearrangement joins TRBV5-1 to TRBJ1-1, with no clear D. The CDR3 spans 16 residues. Germline values: CDR1 SGHRS, CDR2 YFSETQ. V was shortened by 3 bases and J by 0 bases, with 15 bases between the two germline ends. This CDR3 reads CASSSSRFPMNTEAFF. The sequenced CDR3 bases are TGCGCCAGCAGCTCAAGCAGGTTCCCAATGAACACTGAA.

With regard to this clone: The read gets to within 3 residues of the CDR3 end, and the germline J gene fills in the rest. The chain is built from TRBV5-1 and TRBJ2-1; 8 nucleotides align to TRBD1. This CDR3 contains 17 residues. Trimming at V came to 0 bases and at J to 1 base, leaving 6 bases not matched to a gene. Per germline, CDR1 SGHRS and CDR2 YFSETQ. CDR3 residues: CASSLDPQGASYNEQFF. CDR3 DNA (partial): TGCGCCAGCAGCTTGGATCCCCAGGGGGCTTCCTACAATGAG.

A note on this clone: The read halts 3 residues ahead of the CDR3 end, with the missing end drawn from the germline J gene. The chain employs TRBV19 and TRBJ2-2; 8 nucleotides match TRBD1. J lost 1 base, V lost 7 bases, and 5 bases had no gene match. This CDR3 is 15 amino acids long. The germline CDR1 and CDR2 sequences are LNHDA and SQIVND (reference sequence). The CDR3 bases that were read are TGTGCCAGTAAAACCGGGACAGGGAACACCGGGGAG. Its protein is CASKTGTGNTGE. From start to end, the CDR3 is CASKTGTGNTGELFF.

Comment on this clone: The read gets to within 3 residues of the CDR3 end, and the germline J gene fills in the rest. The chain carries TRBV30 and TRBJ2-7; TRBD2 agrees at 13 bases. The CDR3 length is 16 residues. V dropped 1 base and J dropped 3; count of bases not matched to a gene: 6. CDR1 is GTSNPN, CDR2 SVGIG, per germline (reference sequence). CDR3 bases read: TGTGCCTGGAGTGGACTAGCGGGAGGACTATACTACGAG. This sequence encodes CAWSGLAGGLYYE. The whole CDR3 sequence is CAWSGLAGGLYYEQYF.

Worth noting for this clone: The CDR3 end is not reached by the read, which stops 3 residues before it; the germline J gene fills it in. J is TRBJ1-5 and V is TRBV7-9, with D unresolved. Germline V gene sequence: CDR1 SEHNR, CDR2 FQNEAQ (reference sequence). The CDR3 spans 13 residues. Trimming removed 4 bases at V and 0 bases at J, with 4 bases between. CDR3 DNA, as far as it was read: TGTGCCAGCAGCTCGTCTAGCAATCAGCCC. It specifies CASSSSSNQP. The entire CDR3 protein is CASSSSSNQPQHF.

Concerning this clone itself: The read comes to an end 3 residues before the CDR3 does, leaving the germline J gene to fill in the end. The rearrangement links TRBV19 to TRBJ2-7, with D possibly TRBD1 on 6 matching bases. CDR1 and CDR2 from the germline V gene are LNHDA and SQIVND (reference sequence). The germline V and J ends were trimmed by 8 bases and 4 bases, with 15 bases remaining between them. The CDR3 consists of 13 residues. CDR3 bases read: TGTGCCAGTTCACCGGGACACGAGTACGAG. This sequence encodes CASSPGHEYE. The full CDR3 protein is CASSPGHEYEQYF.

About this clone itself: Read sequence stops 3 residues before the CDR3 end, and the germline J gene provides the missing end. The chain is built from TRBV5-1 and TRBJ1-1; D not certain. Germline V gene lookup returns CDR1 SGHRS and CDR2 YFSETQ. Trimming pared 4 bases from V and 0 bases from J, leaving 10 bases between. The CDR3 length is 14 residues. CDR3 DNA, as far as it was read: TGCGCCAGCAGCATGACAAGCATGAACACTGAA. Amino acid sequence: CASSMTSMNTE. The full CDR3 protein reads CASSMTSMNTEAFF. Drawing the rest from reference TRBV5-1 and TRBJ1-1, the complete variable domain is KAGVTQTPRYLIKTRGQQVTLSCSPISGHRSVSWYQQTPGQGLQFLFEYFSETQRNKGNFPGRFSGRQFSNSRSEMNVSTLELGDSALYLCASSMTSMNTEAFFGQGTRLTVV.

With regard to this clone: Read coverage stops 3 residues before the CDR3 terminus; the germline J gene supplies the remainder. The genes are TRBV2 and TRBJ1-5, with 8 positions matching TRBD1. The CDR3 length is 16 residues. Germline V gene data show CDR1 as SNHLY and CDR2 as FYNNEI. V lost 4 bases to trimming and J lost 2 bases; unmatched junction nucleotides: 7. The sequenced part of the CDR3 DNA is TGTGCCAGCAGTGCACAGGGGGTCGGGGGCAATCAGCCC. Amino acid sequence: CASSAQGVGGNQP. The whole CDR3 protein is CASSAQGVGGNQPQHF.

Of note for this clone: With the read ending 3 residues before the CDR3 end, the germline J gene is used to fill in that end. The chain links TRBV13 to TRBJ1-1; D not resolved. The V and J ends lost 0 bases and 7 bases respectively, with 9 bases between them. Germline V gene lookup returns CDR1 PRHDT and CDR2 FYEKMQ (reference sequence). The CDR3 contains 13 residues. CDR3: CASSLGKRVEAFF. Partial CDR3 DNA: TGTGCCAGCAGCTTAGGGAAGAGGGTTGAA. Using reference TRBV13 and TRBJ1-1 for the parts outside the CDR3, the full variable domain is AAGVIQSPRHLIKEKRETATLKCYPIPRHDTVYWYQQGPGQDPQFLISFYEKMQSDKGSIPDRFSAQQFSDYHSELNMSSLELGDSALYFCASSLGKRVEAFFGQGTRLTVV.

Details on this clone: The read is 3 residues too short to cover the CDR3 end, so that end is filled in from the germline J gene. The rearrangement links TRBV7-7 to TRBJ2-7, with TRBD1 matching over 11 bases. This CDR3 contains 15 residues. Trimming at V came to 6 bases and at J to 2 bases, leaving 6 bases not matched to a gene. Germline values: CDR1 SSHAT, CDR2 FNYEAQ (reference sequence). The part of the CDR3 DNA that was read is TGTGCCAGCAGTCGAGGGACAGGGGGGACCTACGAG. Translated: CASSRGTGGTYE. In full, the CDR3 reads CASSRGTGGTYEQYF.

Concerning this clone itself: The read ends 3 residues before the CDR3 terminus; that terminus is restored from the germline J gene. The genes are TRBV28 and TRBJ2-7; 7 positions match TRBD1. Germline CDR1 and CDR2: MDHEN and SYDVKM. This CDR3 has 16 amino acids. The ends lost 4 bases at V and 2 bases at J; junction bases unmatched: 11. The chain's CDR3 is CASSSPPRTGPYEQYF. The CDR3 DNA, read in part, is TGTGCCAGCAGTTCCCCTCCCCGGACAGGACCCTACGAG.

With respect to this clone: The read ends 3 residues early relative to the CDR3; the germline J gene fills the gap. The chain carries TRBV5-1 and TRBJ1-1, with 8 bases lining up with TRBD1. Germline V gives CDR1 SGHRS, CDR2 YFSETQ. This CDR3 is 17 amino acids long. V dropped 4 bases and J dropped 0; count of bases not matched to a gene: 11. Incomplete CDR3 DNA: TGCGCCAGCAGCCTCCACCGACAGGGGACTATGAACACTGAA. It specifies CASSLHRQGTMNTE. Given in full, the CDR3 is CASSLHRQGTMNTEAFF.

About this clone: From the germline J gene comes the end of the CDR3, since the read stops 3 residues before it. This rearrangement joins TRBV6-1 to TRBJ1-6, with 7 bases lining up with TRBD1. Germline V CDR1 and CDR2: MNHNS, SASEGT. Trimming cost V 3 bases and J 6 bases; bases outside gene matches: 5. This CDR3 has 15 residues. The sequenced CDR3 bases are TGTGCCAGCAGTGATAGGGGACAGCTTAATTCACCC. Protein: CASSDRGQLNSP. The entire CDR3 protein is CASSDRGQLNSPLHF.

Details on this clone: The sequence runs out 3 residues before the end of the CDR3; the remainder is reconstructed from the germline J gene. The V call is TRBV19, the J call TRBJ2-1; 9 positions agree with TRBD1. CDR3 length: 14 residues. Unmatched junction bases numbered 9, after V lost 6 bases and J lost 9 bases. Germline CDR1 reads LNHDA; CDR2 reads SQIVND (reference sequence). The DNA read from the CDR3 is TGTGCCAGTAGCCACAACGGACAGGGGTTTGAG. Protein sequence: CASSHNGQGFE. The full CDR3 protein is CASSHNGQGFEQFF.

The DNA read from the CDR3 is TGTGCCAGCAGGCCAGACTTTGGGGGGAACTATGGC. Protein product: CASRPDFGGNYG. The CDR3 reads in full as CASRPDFGGNYGYTF. The chain carries TRBV2 and TRBJ1-2, with D possibly matching TRBD1 (5 bases). The read halts 3 residues ahead of the CDR3 end, with the missing end drawn from the germline J gene. The V and J ends lost 6 bases and 2 bases respectively, with 16 bases between them. Germline-derived CDR1 and CDR2 are SNHLY and FYNNEI. The CDR3 loop spans 15 amino acids.

On this clone itself: The sequence runs out 3 residues before the end of the CDR3; the remainder is reconstructed from the germline J gene. V gene TRBV29-1 combines with J gene TRBJ1-3; possibly TRBD1 for D (6 bases). The V end lost 7 bases, the J end lost 0 bases, and 10 bases lay between the germline ends. This CDR3 region has 13 residues. Germline V gene data show CDR1 as SQVTM and CDR2 as ANQGSEA. The part of the CDR3 DNA that was read is TGCAGCGGAAGGGGGAGCTCTGGAAACACC. This codes for CSGRGSSGNT. Given in full, the CDR3 is CSGRGSSGNTIYF.

Concerning this clone: The sequenced fragment ends 3 residues before the CDR3 boundary, so the rest is inferred from the germline J gene. V usage is TRBV2 and J usage is TRBJ2-1, with D maybe TRBD1 (6 bases). Germline assignment: CDR1 SNHLY and CDR2 FYNNEI. Trimming removed 0 bases from V and 3 bases from J, with 9 bases in between. This CDR3 has 15 residues. The CDR3 bases that were read are TGTGCCAGCAGTGAAGCTCGGACAGTCTACAATGAG. Translating gives CASSEARTVYNE. The entire CDR3 protein is CASSEARTVYNEQFF.

The CDR3 bases that were read are TGTGCCAGCAGCTTGGAGGGGGATACG. Protein product: CASSLEGDT. The complete CDR3 reads CASSLEGDTQYF. The V gene is TRBV5-4, the J gene TRBJ2-3, with D maybe TRBD1 (5 bases). The CDR3 end falls 3 residues outside the read, so it is completed with the germline J gene. The CDR3 contains 12 residues. Germline CDR1 and CDR2: SGHNT and YYREEE (reference sequence). The V end was cut by 0 bases, the J end by 6 bases, with 5 bases between.

As for this clone: The sequenced fragment ends 3 residues before the CDR3 boundary, so the rest is inferred from the germline J gene. Other DNA sequences of this sample code for an identical CDR3. This rearrangement joins TRBV7-6 to TRBJ2-1; 10 positions agree with TRBD2. V gave up 2 bases and J gave up 7 bases; unmatched junction bases: 2. Germline loops: CDR1 SGHVS, CDR2 FNYEAQ. This CDR3 is 14 amino acids long. The CDR3 region is CASSLLAGVNEQFF. The sequenced part of the CDR3 DNA is TGTGCCAGCAGCTTACTAGCGGGAGTAAATGAG.